The next 11 T cell receptor beta chains were all read from a single sample in a study of T cells in Graves' hyperthyroidism and ophthalmopathy. RNA transcripts served as the template for amplifying TCR beta CDR3 regions. With the HTBI primer set, the TCR CDR3 went through a first round of RT-PCR. TCRdb used MiXCR to reprocess the multiplex PCR reads, holding one entry per CDR3 protein. In the table there are a few hundred thousand distinct CDR3 sequences, around 14% of which are singletons. Sequenced sample: blood. The receptor set was obtained from a woman in her 30s with Graves' hyperthyroidism.

This clonotype showed up many times. The chain is built from TRBV5-5 and TRBJ2-1; 7 bases agree with TRBD2. This CDR3 is built from 14 residues. The germline CDR1 and CDR2 sequences are SGHKS and YYEKEE (reference sequence). V shed 2 bases, J shed 10 bases, and the junction held 9 bases outside the gene matches. CDR3 residues: CASSFGRENREQFF. The DNA of the CDR3 is TGTGCCAGCAGCTTTGGGCGGGAGAACAGGGAGCAGTTCTTC. Full variable domain (rest looked up from reference TRBV5-5 and TRBJ2-1): DAGVTQSPTHLIKTRGQQVTLRCSPISGHKSVSWYQQVLGQGPQFIFQYYEKEERGRGNFPDRFSARQFPNYSSELNVNALLLGDSALYLCASSFGRENREQFFGPGTRLTVL.

This clonotype was recorded at least ten times. The rearrangement links TRBV28 to TRBJ1-1, with D uncertain. The CDR3 sequence is 12 residues long. Germline V gene data show CDR1 as MDHEN and CDR2 as SYDVKM. V lost 5 bases and J 6 bases, leaving 10 bases between the germline ends. The CDR3 nucleotides are TGTGCCAGCAGTCCGCTGGAATCTGAAGCTTTCTTT. Amino acid sequence: CASSPLESEAFF.

This chain links TRBV6-5 with TRBJ2-1, with 11 bases matching TRBD2. V was clipped by 0 bases and J by 8 bases; unmatched bases: 12. This CDR3 region has 18 residues. CDR1 is MNHEY, CDR2 SVGAGI, per germline. The CDR3 DNA is TGTGCCAGCAGTTACTCGAAGGCTAGCGGGAGGTCATCTGATGAGCAGTTCTTC. This encodes CASSYSKASGRSSDEQFF.

The V gene is TRBV4-2, the J gene TRBJ2-1, with 11 bases lining up with TRBD2. The CDR3 is 17 residues long. The germline CDR1 and CDR2 sequences are LGHNA and YNFKEQ. V shed 0 bases and J 4 bases; nucleotides not matched to a gene: 5. The CDR3 region is CASSQEWASGGYNEQFF. The CDR3 DNA is TGTGCCAGCAGCCAAGAATGGGCTAGCGGGGGGTACAATGAGCAGTTCTTC.

V and J are TRBV7-9 and TRBJ1-2, with D possibly matching TRBD1 (6 bases). The CDR3 totals 14 residues. V lost 1 base to trimming and J lost 7 bases, with 13 bases between them. Germline values: CDR1 SEHNR, CDR2 FQNEAQ (reference sequence). CDR3 bases: TGTGCCAGCAGCTTAGACAGGGATCTTGCTGGCTACACCTTC. Translating gives CASSLDRDLAGYTF.

This clonotype was recorded many times. This rearrangement joins TRBV12-3 or TRBV12-4 to TRBJ1-1; D is unresolved. V was shortened by 3 bases and J by 1 base, with 9 bases between the two germline ends. The CDR3 loop spans 14 amino acids. In DNA, the CDR3 is TGTGCCAGCAGTTTCGCGGGCACGAACACTGAAGCTTTCTTT. Translation gives CASSFAGTNTEAFF.

This clonotype was found many times. The chain links TRBV20-1 to TRBJ2-1; either TRBD1 or TRBD2 may fit D (7 bases each). The ends were cut back, 1 base at V and 9 bases at J, with 13 bases in the middle. Germline lookup yields CDR1 DFQATT and CDR2 SNEGSKA (reference sequence). The CDR3 totals 13 residues. The CDR3 DNA follows: TGCAGTGCTAGAGTACAGGGGAGGGGTGAGCAGTTCTTC. This encodes CSARVQGRGEQFF.

This clonotype was detected many times. The chain couples TRBV27 to TRBJ1-1; 10 bases match TRBD1. The J segment lost 7 bases and the V segment lost 2 bases, leaving 1 base of the junction unmatched. The germline V gene has CDR1 MNHEY and CDR2 SMNVEV (reference sequence). The CDR3 has 13 amino acids. The CDR3 loop is CASSLGQGGEAFF. The DNA for the CDR3 is TGTGCCAGCAGTTTAGGACAGGGGGGTGAAGCTTTCTTT.

Many counts were recorded for this clonotype. The chain joins TRBV30 to TRBJ2-1; 13 bases line up with TRBD2. The CDR3 sequence is 15 residues long. Trimming removed 0 bases from V and 8 bases from J; junction bases left unmatched: 4. CDR1 is GTSNPN and CDR2 is SVGIG in the germline V gene (reference sequence). In nucleotides, the CDR3 is TGTGCCTGGAGTGTAGGACTAGCGGGAGAAGATGAGCAGTTCTTC. Protein product: CAWSVGLAGEDEQFF.

This clonotype occurred many times. The chain uses TRBV27 and TRBJ2-1, with TRBD2 matching 10 bases. The CDR3 is 16 amino acids. Losses at the gene ends were 5 bases for V and 9 bases for J; bases not matched to a gene: 13. Looked up from germline, CDR1 is MNHEY and CDR2 is SMNVEV (reference sequence). The DNA of the CDR3 is TGTGCCAGCAGTGGGGTTGGAGCGGGAGGGCCGGGTGAGCAGTTCTTC. Encoded protein: CASSGVGAGGPGEQFF.

This clonotype has a count of ten or more. This chain links TRBV13 with TRBJ2-7, with 8 bases that match TRBD2. With V trimmed by 1 base and J by 5 bases, 4 bases remained unmatched. This CDR3 has 14 amino acids. The V gene's germline CDR1 is PRHDT and CDR2 FYEKMQ (reference sequence). Written as DNA, the CDR3 is TGTGCCAGCAGCTTAGCGGGAGGGCGGCACGAGCAGTACTTC. It translates to CASSLAGGRHEQYF.